This record concerns one T cell receptor beta chain sequence. What it recognizes is unknown. The data belong to a study of T cells expressing NK-cell markers. Study details: The authors sequenced eight donors, of whom seven were HCMV-seropositive and one was seronegative. Study results and caveats: Roughly six donors showed dominant NKG2C+ clonotypes comprising roughly 1.0-7.0% of their CD8+ T cells. The study found these clonotypes also leading the CD3+CD56-NKG2C+ fraction in a handful of donors. Whether expanded NKG2C+ T cell clones were HCMV specific stayed uncertain.

TCRdb processed the 5' RACE reads again and assigns one entry to each CDR3 protein, with no DNA. The sample holds 400,000 to 550,000 distinct CDR3 sequences. The sequence came from a woman aged 18-70 years in good health. Sequenced input: blood T cells: a sorted CD56 or NKG2C T cell subset, CD4+ or CD8+ T cells, or bulk PBMC T cells (not recorded which).

The chain's CDR3 is CASSREGVLQGTGELFF. The V gene is TRBV4-3, the J gene TRBJ2-2; TCRdb's D gene call, TRBD1, goes unchecked for lack of DNA. The CDR3 is 17 amino acids. CDR1 and CDR2 (germline): LGHNA, YSLEER.